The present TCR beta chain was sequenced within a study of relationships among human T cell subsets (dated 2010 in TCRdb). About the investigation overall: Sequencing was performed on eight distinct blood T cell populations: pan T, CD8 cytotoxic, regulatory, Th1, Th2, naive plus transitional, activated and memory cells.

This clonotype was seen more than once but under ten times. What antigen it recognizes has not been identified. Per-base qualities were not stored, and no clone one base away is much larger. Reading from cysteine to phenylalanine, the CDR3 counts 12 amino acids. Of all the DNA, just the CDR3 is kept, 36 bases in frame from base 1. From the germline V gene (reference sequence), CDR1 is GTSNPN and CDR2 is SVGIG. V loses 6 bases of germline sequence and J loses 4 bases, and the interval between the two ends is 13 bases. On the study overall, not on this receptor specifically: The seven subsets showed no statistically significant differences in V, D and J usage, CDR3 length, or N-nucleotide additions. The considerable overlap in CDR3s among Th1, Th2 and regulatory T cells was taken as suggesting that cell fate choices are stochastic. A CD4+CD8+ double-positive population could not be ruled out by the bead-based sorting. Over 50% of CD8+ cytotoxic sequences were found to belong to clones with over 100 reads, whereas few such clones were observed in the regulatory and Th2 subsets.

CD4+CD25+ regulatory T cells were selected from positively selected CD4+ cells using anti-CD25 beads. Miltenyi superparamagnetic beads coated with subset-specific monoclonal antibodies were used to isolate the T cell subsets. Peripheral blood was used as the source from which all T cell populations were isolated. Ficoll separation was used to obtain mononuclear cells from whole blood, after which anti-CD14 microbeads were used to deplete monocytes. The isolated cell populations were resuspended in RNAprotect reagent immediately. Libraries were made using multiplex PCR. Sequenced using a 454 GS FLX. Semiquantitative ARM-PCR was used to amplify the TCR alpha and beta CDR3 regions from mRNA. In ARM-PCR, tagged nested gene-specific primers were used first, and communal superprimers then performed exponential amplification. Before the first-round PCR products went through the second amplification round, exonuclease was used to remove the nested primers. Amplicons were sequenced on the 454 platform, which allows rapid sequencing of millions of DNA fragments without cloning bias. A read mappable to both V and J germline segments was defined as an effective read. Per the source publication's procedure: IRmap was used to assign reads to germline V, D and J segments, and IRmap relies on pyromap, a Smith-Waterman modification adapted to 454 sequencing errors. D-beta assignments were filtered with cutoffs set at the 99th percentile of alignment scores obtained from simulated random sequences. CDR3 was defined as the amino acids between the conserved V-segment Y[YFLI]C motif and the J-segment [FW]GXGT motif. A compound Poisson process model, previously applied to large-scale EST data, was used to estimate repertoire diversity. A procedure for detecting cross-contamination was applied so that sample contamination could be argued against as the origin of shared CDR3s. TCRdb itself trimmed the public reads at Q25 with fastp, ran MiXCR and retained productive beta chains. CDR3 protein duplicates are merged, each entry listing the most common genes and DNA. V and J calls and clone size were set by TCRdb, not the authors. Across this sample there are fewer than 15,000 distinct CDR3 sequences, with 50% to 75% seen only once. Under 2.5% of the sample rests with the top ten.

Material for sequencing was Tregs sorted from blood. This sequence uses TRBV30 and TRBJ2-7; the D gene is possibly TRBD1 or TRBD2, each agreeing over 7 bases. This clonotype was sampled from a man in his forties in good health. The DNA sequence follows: TGTGCCTGCCGACAGGGAGGGTACGAGCAGTACTTC. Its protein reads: CACRQGGYEQYF.